This T cell receptor (beta chain) was documented in a study of regulatory T cells in long-lasting Graves disease. Study-wide context: Patients with persistent Graves' disease had over 5 years of antithyroid drugs and persistent TSH receptor antibodies. Overall study results and limits: The study found lower TCR diversity in persistent Graves' patients than in newly diagnosed ones. Favoring TRBV28, TRBJ1-2 and TRBJ2-5 was a feature seen in persistent disease.

Comments on this clonotype: Its antigen is unidentified.

Libraries of TCR beta came from iRepertoire HTBI primers plus Arm-PCR of CDR3 regions. TCRdb re-called the multiplex PCR reads through MiXCR, storing one row per CDR3 protein. Among some 470,000 distinct CDR3 sequences listed, about 22% were seen once. The time point here: persistent/refractory GD, antithyroid drugs over 5 years with positive TRAb. RNA extracted from PBMCs served as the sequencing template. Criteria from the American Thyroid Association guidelines were applied to diagnose Graves' disease. Germline V gene sequence: CDR1 SQVTM, CDR2 ANQGSEA. CDR3 length equals 14 residues. Trimming took 0 bases from V and 1 from J, leaving 7 bases between them.

The clonotype originates from a female donor with Graves disease. The sequencing used peripheral blood mononuclear cells (PBMCs), collected when the disease was refractory, from a patient treated with antithyroid drugs. The chain recombines TRBV29-1 with TRBJ1-3; D is unresolved. Written as DNA, the CDR3 is TGCAGCGTTGAAGAACAGTCGTCTGGAAACACCATATATTTT. Protein: CSVEEQSSGNTIYF.